This paragraph reports one T cell receptor beta chain. Its antigen is not identified. Template material for amplifying TCR beta CDR3 regions consisted of RNA transcripts. TCR CDR3 underwent first-round RT-PCR with the HTBI primer set. MiXCR, run by TCRdb on the multiplex PCR reads, gives a single entry per CDR3 protein. The sample has approximately 740,000 distinct CDR3 sequences, about 14% seen once. V lost 0 bases and J 8 bases, leaving 13 bases between the germline ends. This CDR3 has 14 amino acids. The V gene's germline CDR1 is MNHEY and CDR2 SVGAGI. The entry originates in a study of T cells in Graves' hyperthyroidism and ophthalmopathy. General study points: Separation of ophthalmopathy from stable hyperthyroidism was achieved by a 13 V-J model. Also found in blood were most expanded thyroid clonotypes above 0.001.

Absence of ophthalmopathy progression within 18 months defined stable Graves' hyperthyroidism. This TCR was recovered from a woman aged 18 to 35 with Graves' hyperthyroidism. The sample taken for sequencing was blood. The V and J genes are TRBV6-5 and TRBJ1-2; no clear D gene. The DNA of the CDR3 is TGTGCCAGCAGTTACTCCGGGCCCCTCGAGGGCTACACCTTC. Its protein is CASSYSGPLEGYTF.